This T cell receptor beta chain was retrieved from a study of blood T cell repertoires in COVID-19. Trimming stripped 1 base from V and 1 base from J, with 8 bases between. This CDR3 comprises 14 residues. The germline gives CDR1 LGHNA, CDR2 YSLEER. Original processing notes: For nucleated cells, counts were estimated from reference gene primer amplification. Assay: immunoSEQ multiplex PCR; the TCRdb copy retains only in-frame clones and omits some. V, J and clone size are those of that table, while D and trimming were read from the DNA. The sample lists about 190,000 clones; around 90% were seen once.

The rearrangement uses TRBV4-3 and TRBJ2-7; D call uncertain. This sequence was found in a man aged 35 to 55 with acute or convalescent COVID-19. The sequenced sample was peripheral blood. DNA of the CDR3: TGCGCCAGCAGCCAAGTTGGCGGATCCTACGAGCAGTACTTC. It is translated as CASSQVGGSYEQYF.